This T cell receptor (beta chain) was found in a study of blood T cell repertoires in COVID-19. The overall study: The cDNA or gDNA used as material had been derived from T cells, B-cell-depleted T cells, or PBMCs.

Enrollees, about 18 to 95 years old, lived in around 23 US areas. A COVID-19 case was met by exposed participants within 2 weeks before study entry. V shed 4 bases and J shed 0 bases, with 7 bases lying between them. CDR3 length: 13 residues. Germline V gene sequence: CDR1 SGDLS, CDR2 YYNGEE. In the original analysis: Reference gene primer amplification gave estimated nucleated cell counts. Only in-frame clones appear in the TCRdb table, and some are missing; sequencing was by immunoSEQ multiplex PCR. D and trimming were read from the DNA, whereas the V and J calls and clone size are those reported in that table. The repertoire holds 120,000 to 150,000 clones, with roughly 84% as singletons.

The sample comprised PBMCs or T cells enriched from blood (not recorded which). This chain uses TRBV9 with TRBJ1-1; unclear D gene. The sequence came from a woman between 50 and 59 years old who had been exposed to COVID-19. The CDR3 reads CASSREMNTEAFF. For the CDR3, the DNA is TGTGCCAGCAGCAGGGAGATGAACACTGAAGCTTTCTTT.